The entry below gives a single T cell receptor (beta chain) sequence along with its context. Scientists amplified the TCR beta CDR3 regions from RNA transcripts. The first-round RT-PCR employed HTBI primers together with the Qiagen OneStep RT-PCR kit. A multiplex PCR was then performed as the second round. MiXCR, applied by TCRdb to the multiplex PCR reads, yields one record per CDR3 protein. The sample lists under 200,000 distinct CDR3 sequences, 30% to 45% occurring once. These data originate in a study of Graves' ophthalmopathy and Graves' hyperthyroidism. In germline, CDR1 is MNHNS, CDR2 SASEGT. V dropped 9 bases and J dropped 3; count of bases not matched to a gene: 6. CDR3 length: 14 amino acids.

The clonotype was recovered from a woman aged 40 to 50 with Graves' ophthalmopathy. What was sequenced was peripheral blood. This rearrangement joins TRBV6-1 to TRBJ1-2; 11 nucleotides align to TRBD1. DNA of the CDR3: TGTGCCAGTTCGAGGGACAGGGGGTACTATGGCTACACCTTC. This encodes CASSRDRGYYGYTF.